This entry lists 27 T cell receptor beta chains sequenced from one sample in a study of T cell responses to AZD1222 COVID-19 vaccine. This table comes from immunoSEQ multiplex PCR, and its TCRdb copy is limited to in-frame clones, with some not included. In the table there are about 120,000 clones, just under 95% of which are singletons. Material: peripheral blood, obtained on day 0 of AZD1222 vaccination. The source of these receptors is an adult in good health.

The chain uses TRBV2 and TRBJ2-7; TRBD1 matches 11 bases. The CDR3 has 13 residues. V shed 6 bases and J 6 bases; nucleotides not matched to a gene: 4. Germline loops: CDR1 SNHLY, CDR2 FYNNEI. The CDR3 coding sequence is TGTGCCAGCAGCCGGGACAGGGGGGCCGAGCAGTACTTC. This gives the protein CASSRDRGAEQYF. The full variable domain, rest sourced from reference TRBV2 and TRBJ2-7, is EPEVTQTPSHQVTQMGQEVILRCVPISNHLYFYWYRQILGQKVEFLVSFYNNEISEKSEIFDDQFSVERPDGSNFTLKIRSTKLEDSAMYFCASSRDRGAEQYFGPGTRLTVT.

The chain links TRBV29-1 to TRBJ2-1, with 8 bases matching TRBD2. The length of the CDR3 is 17 residues. Trimming at V came to 5 bases and at J to 8 bases, leaving 20 bases not matched to a gene. From germline, CDR1 is SQVTM and CDR2 ANQGSEA. CDR3 in amino acids: CSVPRGLVICGQDEQFF. The CDR3 DNA reads as TGCAGCGTTCCTAGGGGACTAGTGATTTGCGGTCAGGATGAGCAGTTCTTC.

The CDR3 DNA reads as TGTGCCAGCAGACCCCGTTTAGACTCAAACACTGAAGCTTTCTTT. It encodes CASRPRLDSNTEAFF. V usage is TRBV28 and J usage is TRBJ1-1; D unresolved. Germline assignment: CDR1 MDHEN and CDR2 SYDVKM. Trimming left V 6 bases short and J 2 bases short, with 16 bases between. The CDR3 is made up of 15 amino acids.

The chain couples TRBV7-9 to TRBJ2-5; 13 bases match TRBD2. The CDR3 covers 17 residues. Looked up from germline, CDR1 is SEHNR and CDR2 is FQNEAQ (reference sequence). Unmatched junction bases numbered 7, after V lost 5 bases and J lost 1 base. The chain's CDR3 is CASSPRTSGGSQETQYF. As DNA, the CDR3 is TGTGCCAGCAGCCCCCGGACTAGCGGGGGTTCCCAAGAGACCCAGTACTTC.

The V gene is TRBV3-1 (or the pseudogene TRBV3-2), the J gene TRBJ1-1, with D unresolved. The germline V gene encodes CDR1 LGHDT and CDR2 YNNKEL (reference sequence). The V end lost 4 bases, the J end lost 6 bases, and 12 bases lay between the germline ends. The CDR3 loop spans 13 amino acids. The CDR3 nucleotides are TGTGCCAGCAGCCTCGGGTGGGTCTCTGAAGCTTTCTTT. Residues: CASSLGWVSEAFF.

This chain links TRBV30 with TRBJ1-2, with D perhaps matching TRBD1 (6 bases). The germline V gene has CDR1 GTSNPN and CDR2 SVGIG (reference sequence). Trimming removed 0 bases at V and 4 bases at J, with 9 bases between. This CDR3 has 13 amino acids. The CDR3 DNA is TGTGCCTGGAGTGTGGGGGCAGCCTATGGCTACACCTTC. Its protein product is CAWSVGAAYGYTF.

This chain links TRBV6-5 with TRBJ1-6; D perhaps matches TRBD1 (5 bases). Germline CDR1 MNHEY, CDR2 SVGAGI. V lost 11 bases, J lost 7 bases, and 21 bases lay in between. The CDR3 totals 15 residues. The CDR3 sequence is CAGQCSGRMNSPLHF. CDR3 in DNA: TGTGCCGGACAATGCTCAGGGAGAATGAATTCACCCCTCCACTTT.

The genes are TRBV30 and TRBJ1-6; 8 bases align to TRBD1. V trimming: 2 bases; J trimming: 6 bases; junction bases outside the gene matches: 3. The CDR3 has 14 residues. Germline loops: CDR1 GTSNPN, CDR2 SVGIG (reference sequence). In DNA form, the CDR3 reads TGTGCCTGGAGTCCAGACAGGGGTAATTCACCCCTCCACTTT. As protein: CAWSPDRGNSPLHF.

This chain uses TRBV6-1 with TRBJ1-1; D gene ambiguous. V lost 3 bases and J 0 bases, leaving 8 bases between the germline ends. There are 14 residues in the CDR3. Germline CDR1 reads MNHNS; CDR2 reads SASEGT. Here the CDR3 DNA reads TGTGCCAGCAGTGACCCCGAAATGAACACTGAAGCTTTCTTT. Protein product: CASSDPEMNTEAFF.

In DNA, the CDR3 is TGTGCCAGCAGCCTACTACCGGGGGACAATAGCAATCAGCCCCAGCATTTT. It is translated as CASSLLPGDNSNQPQHF. The V and J genes are TRBV7-6 and TRBJ1-5; D is perhaps TRBD1 (6 bases). CDR1 SGHVS and CDR2 FNYEAQ come from the germline V gene. This CDR3 is built from 17 residues. The V gene lost 5 bases and the J gene lost 0 bases, with 17 bases spanning the gap.

This chain uses TRBV5-1 with TRBJ1-2; no clear D gene. Germline V gives CDR1 SGHRS, CDR2 YFSETQ. Trimming cost V 3 bases and J 6 bases, with 6 bases left between them. The CDR3 sequence is 11 residues long. The CDR3 spells CASSSLNGYTF. CDR3 in DNA: TGCGCCAGCAGCTCCCTTAATGGCTACACCTTC.

This clone was seen once. The chain uses TRBV27 and TRBJ1-5, with D tentatively TRBD1 (5 bases). CDR1 and CDR2 from the germline V gene are MNHEY and SMNVEV (reference sequence). The CDR3 has 13 amino acids. The V end was cut by 5 bases, the J end by 6 bases, with 11 bases between. Here the CDR3 reads CASSRVGGQPQHF. For the CDR3, the DNA is TGTGCCAGCAGTCGGGTGGGGGGTCAGCCCCAGCATTTT.

There are a few counts of this clone. V usage is TRBV30 and J usage is TRBJ2-5; D is perhaps TRBD2 (5 bases). In germline, CDR1 is GTSNPN, CDR2 SVGIG (reference sequence). The V and J ends lost 0 bases and 5 bases respectively, with 13 bases between them. CDR3 length: 14 residues. The CDR3: CAWSVSLARETQYF. CDR3 sequence (DNA): TGTGCCTGGAGTGTGAGTCTAGCTCGCGAGACCCAGTACTTC.

This chain links TRBV5-1 with TRBJ2-3; 10 bases match TRBD2. The V and J ends lost 4 bases and 3 bases, in that order; junction bases with no gene match: 8. Germline V gene sequence: CDR1 SGHRS, CDR2 YFSETQ. This CDR3 is 16 amino acids long. CDR3 in DNA: TGCGCCAGCAGCCCCTCGGGACTAGCGACTACAGATACGCAGTATTTT. It specifies CASSPSGLATTDTQYF.

V and J are TRBV3-1 (or the pseudogene TRBV3-2) and TRBJ1-4; no firm D call. The CDR3 has 12 amino acids. V lost 2 bases and J lost 8, with 6 bases in between. Germline CDR1 reads LGHDT; CDR2 reads YNNKEL (reference sequence). CDR3 residues: CASSQLQEKLFF. The CDR3 DNA follows: TGTGCCAGCAGCCAATTACAGGAAAAACTGTTTTTT.

The chain employs TRBV28 and TRBJ1-1; the D gene is possibly TRBD1 (5 bases). The CDR3 has 15 residues. V was shortened by 3 bases and J by 1 base, with 12 bases between the two germline ends. From germline, CDR1 is MDHEN and CDR2 SYDVKM. CDR3 sequence (DNA): TGTGCCAGCAGTTTTAGGGGCGTCAGGAACACTGAAGCTTTCTTT. It yields the protein CASSFRGVRNTEAFF.

A remark on this clone: Germline and junction disagree at one end, which may indicate a read error. This chain joins TRBV5-1 and TRBJ1-3, with D possibly being TRBD1 (6 bases). This CDR3 has 15 amino acids. Germline CDR1 SGHRS, CDR2 YFSETQ. CDR3 DNA sequence: TGCGCCAGCAGCTCGAACAGGGACTCTAGAAACACCATATATTTT. Protein: CASSSNRDSRNTIYF.

This clone appeared once. The chain has TRBV2 and TRBJ1-6, with D unclear. CDR1 and CDR2 (germline): SNHLY, FYNNEI. V was trimmed by 2 bases and J by 7 bases, leaving 3 bases between them. This CDR3 spans 12 amino acids. The CDR3 loop reads CASSEKNSPLHF. The CDR3 bases are TGTGCCAGCAGTGAAAAGAATTCACCCCTCCACTTT.

The table lists this clone with a few counts. The chain's CDR3 is CASSQDGSRKEETQYF. The DNA of the CDR3 is TGTGCCAGCAGCCAAGACGGTTCCCGGAAAGAAGAGACCCAGTACTTC. The chain links TRBV4-2 to TRBJ2-5; no firm D call. The CDR3 has 16 amino acids. V was pared by 0 bases and J by 3 bases, with 14 bases between. The germline V gene has CDR1 LGHNA and CDR2 YNFKEQ.

The gene calls are TRBV7-3 and TRBJ1-6; 7 bases map to TRBD1. V was pared by 5 bases and J by 4 bases, with 5 bases of the junction left unmatched. Looked up from germline, CDR1 is SGHTA and CDR2 is FQGTGA. The CDR3 runs to 15 residues. CDR3 sequence: CASSPQGQYNSPLHF. Here the CDR3 DNA reads TGTGCCAGCAGCCCACAGGGACAGTATAATTCACCCCTCCACTTT.

The chain links TRBV4-2 to TRBJ1-3; the D is unclear. The CDR3 runs to 16 residues. Trimming removed 2 bases at V and 0 bases at J, with 11 bases between. Germline V gene data show CDR1 as LGHNA and CDR2 as YNFKEQ. CDR3 DNA sequence: TGTGCCAGCAGCCAAAAAGACGACTACTCTGGAAACACCATATATTTT. Protein product: CASSQKDDYSGNTIYF.

The V and J genes are TRBV13 and TRBJ2-3; D might be TRBD2 (6 bases). Germline assignment: CDR1 PRHDT and CDR2 FYEKMQ (reference sequence). V dropped 5 bases and J dropped 7 bases, with 13 bases sitting between them. The CDR3 consists of 13 residues. CDR3: CASSQPRTNTQYF. The CDR3 region has the DNA TGTGCCAGCAGCCAACCCCGGACTAATACGCAGTATTTT.

The V gene is TRBV7-8, the J gene TRBJ1-1; no firm D call. The V gene lost 5 bases and the J gene lost 0 bases, with 13 bases spanning the gap. This CDR3 is 15 amino acids long. Germline V gene sequence: CDR1 SGHVS, CDR2 FQNEAQ. DNA for the CDR3: TGTGCCAGCAGCCCATCGGCTGGGATGAACACTGAAGCTTTCTTT. Translating it yields CASSPSAGMNTEAFF.

V usage is TRBV7-2 and J usage is TRBJ1-5; 7 bases are a match to TRBD1. V was pared by 0 bases and J by 1 base, with 9 bases of the junction left unmatched. Per germline, CDR1 SGHTA and CDR2 FQGNSA. CDR3 length: 18 amino acids. The CDR3 protein is CASSLARSSGGSNQPQHF. The CDR3 nucleotides are TGTGCCAGCAGCTTAGCGAGGTCGTCAGGGGGAAGCAATCAGCCCCAGCATTTT.

V gene TRBV14 combines with J gene TRBJ1-1, with TRBD1 as a possible D gene (5 bases). This CDR3 spans 13 amino acids. The ends were cut back, 7 bases at V and 0 bases at J, with 9 bases in the middle. Germline CDR1 and CDR2: SGHDN and FVKESK. The CDR3 region is CASKGQMNTEAFF. CDR3 coding DNA: TGTGCCAGCAAGGGGCAGATGAACACTGAAGCTTTCTTT.

To note about this clone: Other DNA sequences in the sample encode the same CDR3. The rearrangement links TRBV15 to TRBJ2-1; either TRBD1 or TRBD2 may fit D (5 bases each). The CDR3 contains 15 residues. The V gene's germline CDR1 is LNHNV and CDR2 YYDKDF (reference sequence). V lost 0 bases, J lost 4 bases, and 10 bases lay in between. CDR3 sequence reads: CATSRDLGRYNEQFF. CDR3 DNA sequence: TGTGCCACCAGCAGAGATCTGGGACGGTACAATGAGCAGTTCTTC. Drawing the rest from reference TRBV15 and TRBJ2-1, the complete variable domain is DAMVIQNPRYQVTQFGKPVTLSCSQTLNHNVMYWYQQKSSQAPKLLFHYYDKDFNNEADTPDNFQSRRPNTSFCFLDIRSPGLGDTAMYLCATSRDLGRYNEQFFGPGTRLTVL.

This clone has just a few counts. The V gene is TRBV7-9, the J gene TRBJ1-1; D unclear. The CDR3 has 14 amino acids. Trimming removed 1 base from V and 6 bases from J, with 12 bases in between. Germline CDR1 is SEHNR and CDR2 is FQNEAQ (reference sequence). The CDR3 spells CASSLVADRPEAFF. The CDR3 DNA reads as TGTGCCAGCAGCTTAGTCGCGGACCGACCTGAAGCTTTCTTT.